This T cell receptor beta chain stems from a study of tumor-infiltrating lymphocytes in primary liver carcinoma. Study at large: Each of the samples returned roughly 3.65 to 8 million productive TCRbeta reads (a yield similar across tissue types).

This CDR3 region has 13 residues. The V gene lost 3 bases and the J gene lost 11 bases, with 14 bases spanning the gap. Co-extraction yielded RNA and DNA from roughly 20-30 mg of unsorted bulk tissue. No patient had received treatment, and all had chronic HBV infection. All tumor samples contained more than 80% viable tumor cells. Priming with a constant-region primer yielded TCR beta cDNA from 400 to 550 ng total RNA. Nested multiplex PCR, run for three rounds with slightly modified ARM-PCR, yielded TCR beta libraries. The first two PCR rounds used TRBV1-TRBV30 forward primers with a C-beta reverse primer, roughly 10 cycles each. TCRdb analysed the multiplex PCR reads with MiXCR anew, one entry per CDR3 protein. The table has 99,000 or so distinct CDR3 sequences, approximately 82% seen once.

This receptor was obtained from a man aged 35 to 55 with primary liver carcinoma and hepatitis B virus infection. The sequenced material came from liver tumor tissue from sampling region 3. Subset meaning: tumor region T3, left-lateral pole. V usage is TRBV12-3 or TRBV12-4 and J usage is TRBJ2-1; a weak D match, TRBD1 (6 bases). The CDR3 nucleotides are TGTGCCAGCAGTTTGAGGGGACACGGGAAGCAGTTCTTC. It encodes CASSLRGHGKQFF.